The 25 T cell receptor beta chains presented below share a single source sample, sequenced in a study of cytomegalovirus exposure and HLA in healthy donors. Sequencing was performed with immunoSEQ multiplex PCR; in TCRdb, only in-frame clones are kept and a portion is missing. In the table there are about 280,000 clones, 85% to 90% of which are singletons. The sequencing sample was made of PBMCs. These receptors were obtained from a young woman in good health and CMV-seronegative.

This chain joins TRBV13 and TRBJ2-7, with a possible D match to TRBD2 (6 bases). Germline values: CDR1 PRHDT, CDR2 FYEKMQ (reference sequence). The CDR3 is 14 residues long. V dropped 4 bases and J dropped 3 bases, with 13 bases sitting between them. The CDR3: CASSSGTEFYEQYF. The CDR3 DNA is TGTGCCAGCAGCTCCGGGACTGAATTCTACGAGCAGTACTTC.

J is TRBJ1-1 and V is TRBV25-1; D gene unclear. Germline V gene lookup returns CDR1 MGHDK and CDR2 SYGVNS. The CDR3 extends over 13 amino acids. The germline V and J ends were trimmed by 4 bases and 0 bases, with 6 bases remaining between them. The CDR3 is CASSGQVNTEAFF. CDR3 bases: TGTGCCAGCAGTGGACAAGTGAACACTGAAGCTTTCTTT.

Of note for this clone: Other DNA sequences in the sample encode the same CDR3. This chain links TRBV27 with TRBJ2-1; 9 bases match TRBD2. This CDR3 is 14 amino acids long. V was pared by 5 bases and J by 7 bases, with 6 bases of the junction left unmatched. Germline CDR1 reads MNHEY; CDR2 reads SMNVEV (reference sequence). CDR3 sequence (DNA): TGTGCCAGCAGTCTCCTCGCGGGGGGGAATGAGCAGTTCTTC. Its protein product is CASSLLAGGNEQFF.

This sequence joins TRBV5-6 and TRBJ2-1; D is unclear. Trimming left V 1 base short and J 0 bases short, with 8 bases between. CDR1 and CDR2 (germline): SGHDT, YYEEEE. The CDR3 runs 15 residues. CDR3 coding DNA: TGTGCCAGCAGCTTGTTAACCAGCTCCTACAATGAGCAGTTCTTC. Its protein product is CASSLLTSSYNEQFF.

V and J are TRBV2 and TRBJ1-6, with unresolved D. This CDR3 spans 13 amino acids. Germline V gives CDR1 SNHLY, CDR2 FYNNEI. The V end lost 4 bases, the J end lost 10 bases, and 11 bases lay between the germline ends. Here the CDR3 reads CASSAGLESPLHF. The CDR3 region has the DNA TGTGCCAGCAGTGCGGGGTTAGAGTCACCCCTCCACTTT.

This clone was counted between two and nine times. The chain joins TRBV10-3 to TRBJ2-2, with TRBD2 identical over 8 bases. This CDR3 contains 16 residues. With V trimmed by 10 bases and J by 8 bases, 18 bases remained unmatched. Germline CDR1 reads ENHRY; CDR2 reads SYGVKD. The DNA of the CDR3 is TGTGCCACCTCCGGGGGACTAGGTGATCCCCCAGGGGAGCTGTTTTTT. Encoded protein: CATSGGLGDPPGELFF.

The CDR3 DNA reads as TGCGCCACCAATTCGGGGGTCCCAAACACCGGGGAGCTGTTTTTT. Amino acids: CATNSGVPNTGELFF. The chain links TRBV5-1 to TRBJ2-2; tentatively, D is TRBD2 (6 bases). V was cut by 9 bases and J by 2 bases, with 17 bases left in between. CDR1 and CDR2 (germline): SGHRS, YFSETQ. This CDR3 contains 15 residues.

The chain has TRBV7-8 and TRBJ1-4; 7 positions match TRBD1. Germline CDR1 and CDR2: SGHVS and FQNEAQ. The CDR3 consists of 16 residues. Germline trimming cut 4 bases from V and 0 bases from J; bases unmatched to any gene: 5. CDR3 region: CASSSYRGATNEKLFF. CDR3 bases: TGTGCCAGCAGCTCCTACAGGGGCGCAACTAATGAAAAACTGTTTTTT.

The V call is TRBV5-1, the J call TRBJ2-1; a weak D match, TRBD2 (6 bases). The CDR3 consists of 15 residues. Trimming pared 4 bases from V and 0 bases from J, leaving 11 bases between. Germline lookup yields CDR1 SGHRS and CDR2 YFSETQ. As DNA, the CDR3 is TGCGCCAGCAGCCGGGACTTTAGCTCCTACAATGAGCAGTTCTTC. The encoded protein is CASSRDFSSYNEQFF.

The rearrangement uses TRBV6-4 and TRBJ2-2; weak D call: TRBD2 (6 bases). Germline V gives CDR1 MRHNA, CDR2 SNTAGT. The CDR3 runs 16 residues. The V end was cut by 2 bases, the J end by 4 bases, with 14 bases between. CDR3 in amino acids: CASSDVGAGGTGELFF. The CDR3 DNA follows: TGTGCCAGCAGTGACGTCGGGGCCGGGGGCACCGGGGAGCTGTTTTTT.

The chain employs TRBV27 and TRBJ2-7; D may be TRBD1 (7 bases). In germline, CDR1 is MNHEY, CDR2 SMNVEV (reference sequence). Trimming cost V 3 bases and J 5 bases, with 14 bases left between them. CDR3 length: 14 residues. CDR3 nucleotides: TGTGCCAGCAGTTTCGCGGGACAGATAAACGAGCAGTACTTC. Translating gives CASSFAGQINEQYF.

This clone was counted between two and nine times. CDR3 nucleotides: TGCGCCAGCAGCCAAGAAGCGACAGGGGGGTCAGATACGCAGTATTTT. It translates to CASSQEATGGSDTQYF. This chain uses TRBV4-1 with TRBJ2-3; 9 positions agree with TRBD1. Germline V gene data show CDR1 as MGHRA and CDR2 as YSYEKL. CDR3 size: 16 residues. J lost 4 bases, V lost 0 bases, and 5 bases had no gene match.

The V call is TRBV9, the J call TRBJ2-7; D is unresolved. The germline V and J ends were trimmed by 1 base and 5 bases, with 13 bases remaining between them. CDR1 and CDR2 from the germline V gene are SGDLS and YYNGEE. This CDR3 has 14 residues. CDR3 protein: CASSVRVNGDEQYF. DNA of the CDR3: TGTGCCAGCAGCGTACGGGTTAATGGAGACGAGCAGTACTTC.

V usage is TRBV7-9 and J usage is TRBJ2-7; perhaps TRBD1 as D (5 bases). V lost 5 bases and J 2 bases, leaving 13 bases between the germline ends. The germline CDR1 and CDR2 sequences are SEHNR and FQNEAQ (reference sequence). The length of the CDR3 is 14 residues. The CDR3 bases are TGTGCCAGCAGCCCCCAGCAGGGCGCCTACGAGCAGTACTTC. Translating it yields CASSPQQGAYEQYF.

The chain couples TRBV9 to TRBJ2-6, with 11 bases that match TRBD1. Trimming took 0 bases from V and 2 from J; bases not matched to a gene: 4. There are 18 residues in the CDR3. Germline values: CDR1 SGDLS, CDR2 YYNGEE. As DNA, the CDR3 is TGTGCCAGCAGCGTAGGAGGGACAGGGGGAGCTGGGGCCAACGTCCTGACTTTC. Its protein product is CASSVGGTGGAGANVLTF.

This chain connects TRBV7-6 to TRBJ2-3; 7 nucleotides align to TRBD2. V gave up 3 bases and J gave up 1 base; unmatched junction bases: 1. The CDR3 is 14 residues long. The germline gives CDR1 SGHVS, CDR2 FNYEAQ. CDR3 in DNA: TGTGCCAGCAGCTTTGGACTAGGCACAGATACGCAGTATTTT. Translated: CASSFGLGTDTQYF.

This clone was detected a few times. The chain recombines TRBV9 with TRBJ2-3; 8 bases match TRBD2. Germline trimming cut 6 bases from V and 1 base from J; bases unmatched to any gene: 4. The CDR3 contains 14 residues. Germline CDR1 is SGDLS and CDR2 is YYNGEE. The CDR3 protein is CASNPGRGTDTQYF. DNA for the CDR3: TGTGCCAGCAACCCCGGGAGGGGCACAGATACGCAGTATTTT.

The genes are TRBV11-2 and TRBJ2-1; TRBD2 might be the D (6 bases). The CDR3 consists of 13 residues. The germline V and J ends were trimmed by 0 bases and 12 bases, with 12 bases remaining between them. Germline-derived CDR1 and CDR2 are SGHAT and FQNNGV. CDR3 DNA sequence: TGTGCCAGCAGCTTAGATATTATTAGCGGGCAGTTCTTC. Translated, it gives CASSLDIISGQFF.

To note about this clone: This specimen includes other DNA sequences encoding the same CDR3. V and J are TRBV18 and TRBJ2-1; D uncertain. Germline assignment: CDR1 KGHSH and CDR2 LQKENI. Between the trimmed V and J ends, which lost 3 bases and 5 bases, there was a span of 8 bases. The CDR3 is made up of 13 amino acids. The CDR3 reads CASSPSRDNEQFF. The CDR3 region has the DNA TGTGCCAGCTCACCGTCCCGGGACAATGAGCAGTTCTTC.

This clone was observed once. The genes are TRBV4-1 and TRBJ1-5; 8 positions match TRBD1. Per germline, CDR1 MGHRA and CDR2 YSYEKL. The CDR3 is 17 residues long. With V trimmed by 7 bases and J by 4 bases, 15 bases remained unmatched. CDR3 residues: CASKPRTGTGQNQPQHF. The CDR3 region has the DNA TGCGCCAGCAAACCTCGTACCGGGACAGGTCAAAATCAGCCCCAGCATTTT.

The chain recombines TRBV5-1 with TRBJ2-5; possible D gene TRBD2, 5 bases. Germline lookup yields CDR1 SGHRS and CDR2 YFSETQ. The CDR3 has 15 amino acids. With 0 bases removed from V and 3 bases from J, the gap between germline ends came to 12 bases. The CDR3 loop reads CASSLASAREETQYF. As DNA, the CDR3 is TGCGCCAGCAGCTTGGCCTCGGCGAGGGAAGAGACCCAGTACTTC.

The CDR3 DNA reads TGTGCCAGCAGTTACGGACTAGCGGGAGTTAGCGGGGAGCTGTTTTTT. It codes for CASSYGLAGVSGELFF. This chain uses TRBV6-5 with TRBJ2-2; 13 bases agree with TRBD2. The germline CDR1 and CDR2 sequences are MNHEY and SVGAGI. With V trimmed by 2 bases and J by 7 bases, 4 bases remained unmatched. This CDR3 region has 16 residues.

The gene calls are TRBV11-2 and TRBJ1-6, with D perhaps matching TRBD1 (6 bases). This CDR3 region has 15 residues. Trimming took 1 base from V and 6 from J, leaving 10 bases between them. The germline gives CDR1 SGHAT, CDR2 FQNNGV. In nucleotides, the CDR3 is TGTGCCAGCAGCTTAGGTAAACAGGGTAATTCACCCCTCCACTTT. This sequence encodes CASSLGKQGNSPLHF. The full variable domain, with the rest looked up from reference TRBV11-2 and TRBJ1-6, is EAGVAQSPRYKIIEKRQSVAFWCNPISGHATLYWYQQILGQGPKLLIQFQNNGVVDDSQLPKDRFSAERLKGVDSTLKIQPAKLEDSAVYLCASSLGKQGNSPLHFGNGTRLTVT.

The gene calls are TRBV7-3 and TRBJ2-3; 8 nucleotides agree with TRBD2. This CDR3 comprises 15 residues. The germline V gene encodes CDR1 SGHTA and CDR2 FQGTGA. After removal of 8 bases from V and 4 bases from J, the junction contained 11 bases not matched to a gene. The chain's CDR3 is CASHRGGLVSDTQYF. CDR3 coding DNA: TGTGCCAGCCACCGAGGGGGACTAGTTTCAGATACGCAGTATTTT.

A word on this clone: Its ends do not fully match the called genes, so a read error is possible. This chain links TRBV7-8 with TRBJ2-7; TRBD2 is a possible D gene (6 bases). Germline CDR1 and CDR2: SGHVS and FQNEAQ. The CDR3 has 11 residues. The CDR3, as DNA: TGTGCCAGCAGCTTAGGTAGCGGATATACCTTC. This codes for CASSLGSGYTF. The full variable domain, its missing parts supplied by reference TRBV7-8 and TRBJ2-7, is GAGVSQSPRYKVAKRGQDVALRCDPISGHVSLFWYQQALGQGPEFLTYFQNEAQLDKSGLPSDRFFAERPEGSVSTLKIQRTQQEDSAVYLCASSLGSGYTFGPGTRLTVT.